This TCR beta chain was recovered during a study of OX40 agonist ivuxolimab in advanced cancers. Study summary: The patients' treatment was ivuxolimab, an agonistic anti-OX40 (CD134) antibody.

Libraries were prepared by immunoSEQ multiplex PCR; TCRdb keeps only in-frame clonotypes and omits some of them. The sample carries tens of thousands of clones, approximately 88% recorded once. The V end lost 0 bases, the J end lost 0 bases, and 9 bases lay between the germline ends. The CDR3 length is 15 residues. From germline, CDR1 is SGHDN and CDR2 FVKESK. The sequence derives from an adult with an advanced solid tumor such as melanoma, head and neck, liver or kidney cancer. The chain uses TRBV14 and TRBJ2-7; D unresolved. The specimen comprised CD4+ or CD8+ T cells sorted from blood, sampled in a trial of the OX40 agonist ivuxolimab. CDR3 sequence: CASSQEFESSYEQYF. The DNA for the CDR3 is TGTGCCAGCAGCCAAGAATTCGAGAGCTCCTACGAGCAGTACTTC. Full variable domain (remainder filled in from reference TRBV14 and TRBJ2-7): EAGVTQFPSHSVIEKGQTVTLRCDPISGHDNLYWYRRVMGKEIKFLLHFVKESKQDESGMPNNRFLAERTGGTYSTLKVQPAELEDSGVYFCASSQEFESSYEQYFGPGTRLTVT.